This TCR beta chain was captured in a study of blood T cell repertoires in COVID-19 (dated by TCRdb to about 2020). Regarding the complete study: Collaborator samples came from the United States, Italy and Spain and covered acute and convalescent phases of COVID-19. The material from the prospective study consisted of cDNA or gDNA derived from T cells, B-cell-depleted T cells, or PBMCs. The samples were drawn from two sources: the first 160 participants of the ongoing ImmuneRACE study, and 1,200 or so subjects contributed by 6 global collaborators. HLA class I and class II types, where available, came from metadata supplied by the sample provider rather than from assay-based typing. Nearly every sample came with metadata listing a de-identified subject ID, COVID-19 status, age in years and sex. A freely available public database, intended as a resource for researchers studying the immune response to SARS-CoV-2, is where the repertoires were released. The dataset comprised deeply sampled blood TCRbeta repertoires from subjects exposed to, actively infected with, or recovered from COVID-19.

The collaborating institutions used their own protocols to collect whole blood in K2EDTA tubes. For TCRbeta analysis, collaborators shipped samples as frozen whole blood, isolated PBMCs, or DNA extracted from either of those sample types. Here is what the overall study found, with its caveats: The amount of clinical and demographic metadata varied by source and participant and was provided uncurated.

As regards this clone: Its recognized antigen is unknown. Base qualities are not at hand, and no much larger clone is one base apart.

The immunoSEQ Assay, a bias-controlled multiplex PCR, was used to amplify TCRbeta CDR3 regions from genomic DNA. The paper's processing steps were these. The number of nucleated cells in each sample was estimated by amplification of reference gene primers within the assay. Sequence reads were collapsed and filtered to measure the absolute abundance of every unique TCRbeta CDR3 rearrangement. For each sample, productive Simpson clonality was calculated as the square root of Simpson's diversity index over productive rearrangements. TCRdb took this table from immuneACCESS and kept in-frame rearrangements with V and J called. Such tables lack part of the clones; where checked against another copy, unresolved V genes explain under half of the gap, and the rest is unexplained. That table furnishes V, J and clone size, whereas the DNA furnished D and trimming. For this sample the table gives hundreds of thousands of clones, of which about 91% were detected only once. The ten largest clones add up to 1.2% to 1.5% of the sample.

The CDR3 starts with the cysteine, ends with the phenylalanine, and has 13 residues. Of all the DNA, just the CDR3 is kept, 39 bases in frame from base 1. V is clipped by 5 bases and J by 3 bases, and the sequence between their germline boundaries is 7 bases long. Sequences MRHNA (CDR1) and SNTAGT (CDR2) are obtained from the germline V gene. Sequenced input: peripheral blood. The rearranged segments are TRBV6-4 and TRBJ1-4; a confident D gene designation cannot be given. The sequence was obtained from a man aged 80 or over with acute or convalescent COVID-19. The CDR3 sequence is CASSPEANEKLFF. DNA sequence: TGTGCCAGCAGTCCGGAGGCTAATGAAAAACTGTTTTTT.